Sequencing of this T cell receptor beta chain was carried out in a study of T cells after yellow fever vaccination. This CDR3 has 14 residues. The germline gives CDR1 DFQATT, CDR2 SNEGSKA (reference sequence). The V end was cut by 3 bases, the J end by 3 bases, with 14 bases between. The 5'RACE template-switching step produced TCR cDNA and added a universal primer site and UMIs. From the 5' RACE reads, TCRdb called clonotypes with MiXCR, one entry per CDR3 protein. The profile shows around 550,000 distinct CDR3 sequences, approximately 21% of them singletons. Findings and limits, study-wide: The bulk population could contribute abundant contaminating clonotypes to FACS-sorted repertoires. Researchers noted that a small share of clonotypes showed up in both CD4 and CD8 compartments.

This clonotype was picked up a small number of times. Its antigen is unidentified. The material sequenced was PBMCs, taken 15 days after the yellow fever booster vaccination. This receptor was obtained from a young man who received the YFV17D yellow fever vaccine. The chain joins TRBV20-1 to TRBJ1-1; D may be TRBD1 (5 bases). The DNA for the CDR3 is TGCAGTGCTAGTCGGGGCGTCGGGGACACTGAAGCTTTCTTT. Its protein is CSASRGVGDTEAFF.